One T cell receptor beta chain is described in this entry. Seattle patients were enrolled while actively infected and followed longitudinally. The data stem from a study of blood T cell repertoires in COVID-19. Looking at the study overall: T cells, B-cell-depleted T cells, or PBMCs supplied cDNA or gDNA.

The protocol was immunoSEQ multiplex PCR, while the TCRdb copy is restricted to in-frame clones and leaves out a portion. The sample yields 180,000 or so clones, around 84% seen once. In germline, CDR1 is KGHSH, CDR2 LQKENI. The CDR3 extends over 14 amino acids. The ends were cut back, 3 bases at V and 2 bases at J, with 11 bases in the middle. V usage is TRBV18 and J usage is TRBJ2-7; D not certain. This receptor was identified in a woman in her seventies with COVID-19, enrolled during active disease. Sequencing was done on a sample of peripheral blood. The DNA for the CDR3 is TGTGCCAGCTCACCTGCGGCGCAGACCTACGAGCAGTACTTC. Its protein product is CASSPAAQTYEQYF.